One and the same sample provided the 21 T cell receptor beta chains below, sequenced in a study of cytomegalovirus exposure and HLA in healthy donors. A multiplex PCR was run with 60 Vbeta primers and 13 Jbeta primers. Clones were read by immunoSEQ multiplex PCR, and TCRdb kept only the in-frame ones, dropping some. The table includes 180,000 or so clones, 82% detected once. Input material: PBMCs. These receptors all come from a woman between 50 and 59 years old in good health and CMV-seropositive.

V and J are TRBV6-6 and TRBJ2-7; TRBD1 agrees at 8 bases. The CDR3 spans 14 residues. Trimming took 5 bases from V and 3 from J; bases not matched to a gene: 6. CDR1 is MNHNY and CDR2 is SVGAGI in the germline V gene (reference sequence). The CDR3 reads CASSLRGQGYEQYF. DNA of the CDR3: TGTGCCAGCAGTCTCCGCGGACAGGGCTACGAGCAGTACTTC.

The rearrangement links TRBV27 to TRBJ2-3; 9 bases align to TRBD1. CDR3 length: 15 amino acids. CDR1 is MNHEY, CDR2 SMNVEV, per germline (reference sequence). V lost 5 bases and J lost 4; bases outside the gene matches: 7. CDR3 protein: CASSIDRGYSDTQYF. CDR3 bases: TGTGCCAGCAGTATCGACAGGGGGTATTCAGATACGCAGTATTTT.

V is TRBV5-1 and J is TRBJ1-1, with unresolved D. This CDR3 contains 12 residues. The germline V gene encodes CDR1 SGHRS and CDR2 YFSETQ. Deletions cut 2 bases from V and 2 bases from J, with 4 bases between. The CDR3 is CASSFSNTEAFF. CDR3 DNA sequence: TGCGCCAGCAGCTTTAGTAACACTGAAGCTTTCTTT.

The rearrangement links TRBV5-1 to TRBJ2-7, with D hard to call. Germline CDR1 SGHRS, CDR2 YFSETQ. V gave up 0 bases and J gave up 3 bases, with 7 bases separating them. The CDR3 is 13 amino acids. CDR3 loop: CASSLADNYEQYF. The CDR3 DNA is TGCGCCAGCAGCTTGGCCGACAACTACGAGCAGTACTTC.

The V and J genes are TRBV7-2 and TRBJ1-2; 10 bases agree with TRBD1. The germline V gene encodes CDR1 SGHTA and CDR2 FQGNSA. J gave up 3 bases and V 0 bases, and 1 base lay outside the gene matches. The CDR3 runs 15 residues. The CDR3 sequence is CASSLATGGDYGYTF. CDR3 DNA sequence: TGTGCCAGCAGCTTAGCGACAGGGGGCGACTATGGCTACACCTTC.

The rearrangement uses TRBV7-9 and TRBJ2-5; tentatively, D is TRBD1 (5 bases). This CDR3 has 15 residues. Germline CDR1 reads SEHNR; CDR2 reads FQNEAQ (reference sequence). The V end lost 5 bases, the J end lost 3 bases, and 16 bases lay between the germline ends. The chain's CDR3 is CASSPKRRVEETQYF. The CDR3 bases are TGTGCCAGCAGCCCAAAACGCAGGGTTGAAGAGACCCAGTACTTC.

This chain uses TRBV10-1 with TRBJ2-3, with 7 bases aligning to TRBD2. V was pared by 3 bases and J by 2 bases, with 11 bases of the junction left unmatched. CDR1 and CDR2 (germline): WNHNN, SYGVQD (reference sequence). The CDR3 is 17 amino acids. The CDR3 sequence is CASSENTGLAVTDTQYF. CDR3 DNA sequence: TGCGCCAGCAGTGAAAACACCGGGCTAGCGGTCACAGATACGCAGTATTTT.

V is TRBV5-8 and J is TRBJ1-2; 8 positions match TRBD1. The CDR3 loop spans 15 amino acids. The germline V gene encodes CDR1 SGHTS and CDR2 YDEGEE. Unmatched junction bases numbered 9, after V lost 4 bases and J lost 4 bases. The CDR3 DNA reads as TGTGCCAGCAGCACCGGACAGGGTGGAGGCTATGGCTACACCTTC. It codes for CASSTGQGGGYGYTF.

The chain links TRBV5-8 to TRBJ1-4; D gene unclear. CDR1 is SGHTS, CDR2 YDEGEE, per germline. The CDR3 has 17 amino acids. Trimming pared 0 bases from V and 0 bases from J, leaving 12 bases between. This chain's CDR3 is CASSLGLTGATNEKLFF. The CDR3 nucleotides are TGTGCCAGCAGCTTGGGACTTACGGGAGCAACTAATGAAAAACTGTTTTTT.

The CDR3 reads CAISASPGGQETQYF. The DNA for the CDR3 is TGTGCCATCAGTGCCTCCCCCGGGGGCCAAGAGACCCAGTACTTC. The genes are TRBV10-3 and TRBJ2-5, with D perhaps TRBD2 (6 bases). CDR1 and CDR2 (germline): ENHRY, SYGVKD. The CDR3 length is 15 residues. Trimming stripped 4 bases from V and 1 base from J, with 13 bases between.

The chain joins TRBV29-1 to TRBJ2-1, with 8 bases fitting TRBD1. Germline lookup yields CDR1 SQVTM and CDR2 ANQGSEA. The trim removed 4 bases at V and 6 bases at J, leaving 8 bases unmatched. This CDR3 has 14 amino acids. The CDR3 DNA reads as TGCAGCGTTGTCGGGAGACAGGGGTTCAATGAGCAGTTCTTC. This codes for CSVVGRQGFNEQFF.

The CDR3 region has the DNA TGTGCCAGCAGCTTAAGTCTGGGAGGAGATACGCAGTATTTT. Protein product: CASSLSLGGDTQYF. The J gene is TRBJ2-3, the V gene TRBV7-3, with a tentative D call TRBD2 (6 bases). The CDR3 consists of 14 residues. Germline CDR1 SGHTA, CDR2 FQGTGA. Trimming took 1 base from V and 5 from J, leaving 10 bases between them.

The chain links TRBV4-3 to TRBJ1-2, with D possibly TRBD1 on 6 matching bases. Germline V gene sequence: CDR1 LGHNA, CDR2 YSLEER. The CDR3 spans 13 residues. The germline V and J ends were trimmed by 1 base and 6 bases, with 9 bases remaining between them. CDR3 protein: CASSQAGTNGYTF. The DNA for the CDR3 is TGCGCCAGCAGCCAAGCAGGGACAAATGGCTACACCTTC.

The V gene is TRBV5-1, the J gene TRBJ2-5, with D possibly matching TRBD1 (5 bases). Trimming took 3 bases from V and 1 from J, leaving 13 bases between them. Germline-derived CDR1 and CDR2 are SGHRS and YFSETQ. This CDR3 comprises 15 residues. The CDR3 loop is CASSSDRTLQETQYF. CDR3 DNA sequence: TGCGCCAGCAGCTCAGACAGAACCCTCCAAGAGACCCAGTACTTC.

The chain carries TRBV19 and TRBJ2-5, with 9 nucleotides matching TRBD1. Germline V lookup: CDR1 LNHDA, CDR2 SQIVND (reference sequence). This CDR3 has 15 residues. Germline trimming cut 1 base from V and 4 bases from J; bases unmatched to any gene: 4. CDR3 protein: CASSIGGTGRETQYF. The CDR3 DNA is TGTGCCAGTAGTATAGGGGGGACAGGGCGAGAGACCCAGTACTTC.

This clone occurred a few times. The V and J genes are TRBV6-4 and TRBJ2-2; D gene unclear. With 6 bases removed from V and 0 bases from J, the gap between germline ends came to 5 bases. The CDR3 contains 13 residues. The germline CDR1 and CDR2 sequences are MRHNA and SNTAGT. The CDR3 region has the DNA TGTGCCAGCAGGACTTCGAACACCGGGGAGCTGTTTTTT. This gives the protein CASRTSNTGELFF.

The chain is built from TRBV4-1 and TRBJ2-5; TRBD2 aligns across 12 bases. The CDR3 contains 15 residues. J lost 4 bases, V lost 3 bases, and 3 bases had no gene match. Germline loops: CDR1 MGHRA, CDR2 YSYEKL. The CDR3 coding sequence is TGCGCCAGCAGCCACCTAGCGGGAGGGGTAGAGACCCAGTACTTC. Protein: CASSHLAGGVETQYF.

The chain is built from TRBV10-3 and TRBJ2-7, with 8 bases lining up with TRBD1. The CDR3 spans 15 residues. CDR1 is ENHRY, CDR2 SYGVKD, per germline. V lost 3 bases, J lost 2 bases, and 6 bases stayed unmatched. CDR3 in DNA: TGTGCCATCAGTGATCCGGGACAGGATACCTACGAGCAGTACTTC. Translated: CAISDPGQDTYEQYF.

DNA for the CDR3: TGTGCCAGCAGCCTTCTGGCAGGCAATCAGCCCCAGCATTTT. Amino acid sequence: CASSLLAGNQPQHF. The rearrangement joins TRBV28 to TRBJ1-5; the D is unclear. V lost 6 bases and J 2 bases, leaving 11 bases between the germline ends. CDR3 size: 14 residues. Germline V gives CDR1 MDHEN, CDR2 SYDVKM.

The CDR3 protein is CASSVTGDSGSYEQYF. The CDR3 nucleotides read TGTGCCAGCAGCGTGACAGGGGATTCTGGGTCCTACGAGCAGTACTTC. V is TRBV9 and J is TRBJ2-7; TRBD1 aligns across 8 bases. CDR3 length: 16 amino acids. Germline-derived CDR1 and CDR2 are SGDLS and YYNGEE. V shed 2 bases, J shed 1 base, and the junction held 8 bases outside the gene matches.

V gene TRBV27 combines with J gene TRBJ2-3; 11 nucleotides match TRBD2. The CDR3 covers 15 residues. V gave up 3 bases and J gave up 5 bases; unmatched junction bases: 4. Germline-derived CDR1 and CDR2 are MNHEY and SMNVEV (reference sequence). The CDR3 protein is CASSFWGLAVDTQYF. In DNA, the CDR3 is TGTGCCAGCAGTTTCTGGGGACTAGCGGTAGATACGCAGTATTTT.